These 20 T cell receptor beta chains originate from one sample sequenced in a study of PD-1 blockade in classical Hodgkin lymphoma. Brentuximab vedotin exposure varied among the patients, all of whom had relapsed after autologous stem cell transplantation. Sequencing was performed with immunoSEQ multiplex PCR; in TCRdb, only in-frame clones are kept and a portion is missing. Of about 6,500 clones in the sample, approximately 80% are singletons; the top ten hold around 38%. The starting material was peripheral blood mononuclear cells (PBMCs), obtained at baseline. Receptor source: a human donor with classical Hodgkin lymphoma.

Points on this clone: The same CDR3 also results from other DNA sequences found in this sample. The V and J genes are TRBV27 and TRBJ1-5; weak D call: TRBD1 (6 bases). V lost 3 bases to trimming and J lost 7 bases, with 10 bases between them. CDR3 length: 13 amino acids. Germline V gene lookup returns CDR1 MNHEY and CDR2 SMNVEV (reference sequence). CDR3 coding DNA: TGTGCCAGCAGTTTCTCAGGGGCACAGCCCCAGCATTTT. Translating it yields CASSFSGAQPQHF.

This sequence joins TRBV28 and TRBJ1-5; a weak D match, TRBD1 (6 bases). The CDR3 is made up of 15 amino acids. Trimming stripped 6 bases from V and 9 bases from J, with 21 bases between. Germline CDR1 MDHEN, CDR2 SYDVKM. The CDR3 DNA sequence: TGTGCCAGCAGCCCAATTACAGGGTCGGGAATGCCCCAGCATTTT. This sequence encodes CASSPITGSGMPQHF.

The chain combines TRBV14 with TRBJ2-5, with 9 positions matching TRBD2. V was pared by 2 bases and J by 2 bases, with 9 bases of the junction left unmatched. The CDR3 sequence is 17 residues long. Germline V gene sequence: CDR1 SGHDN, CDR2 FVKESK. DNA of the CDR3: TGTGCCAGCAGCCAACCCTCATTGCTAGCGGGACAAGAGACCCAGTACTTC. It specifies CASSQPSLLAGQETQYF.

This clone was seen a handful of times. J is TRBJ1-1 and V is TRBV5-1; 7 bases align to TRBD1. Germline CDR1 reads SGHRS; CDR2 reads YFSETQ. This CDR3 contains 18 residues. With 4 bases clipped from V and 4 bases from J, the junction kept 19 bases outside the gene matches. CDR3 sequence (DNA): TGCGCCAGCAGCCCATACAATCAACAGGGGACGGATCGCACTGAAGCTTTCTTT. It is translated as CASSPYNQQGTDRTEAFF.

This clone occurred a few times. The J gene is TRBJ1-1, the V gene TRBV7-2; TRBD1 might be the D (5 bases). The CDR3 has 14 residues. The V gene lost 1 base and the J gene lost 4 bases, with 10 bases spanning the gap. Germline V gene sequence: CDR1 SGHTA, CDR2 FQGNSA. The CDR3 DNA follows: TGTGCCAGCAGCTTAGACCGGACACCCACTGAAGCTTTCTTT. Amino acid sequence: CASSLDRTPTEAFF.

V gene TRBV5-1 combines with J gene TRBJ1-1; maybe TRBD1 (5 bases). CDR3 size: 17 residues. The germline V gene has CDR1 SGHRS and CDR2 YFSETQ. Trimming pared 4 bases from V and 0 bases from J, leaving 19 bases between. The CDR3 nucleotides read TGCGCCAGCAGCCTCCGGGACGATTACTCAATGAACACTGAAGCTTTCTTT. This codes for CASSLRDDYSMNTEAFF.

This CDR3 reads CASSEAGAEDPWDTQYF. DNA for the CDR3: TGTGCCAGCAGTGAAGCGGGAGCGGAGGACCCGTGGGATACGCAGTATTTT. The chain links TRBV2 to TRBJ2-3, with TRBD2 as a possible D gene (5 bases). V dropped 0 bases and J dropped 6 bases, with 19 bases sitting between them. Per germline, CDR1 SNHLY and CDR2 FYNNEI. The CDR3 is 17 amino acids.

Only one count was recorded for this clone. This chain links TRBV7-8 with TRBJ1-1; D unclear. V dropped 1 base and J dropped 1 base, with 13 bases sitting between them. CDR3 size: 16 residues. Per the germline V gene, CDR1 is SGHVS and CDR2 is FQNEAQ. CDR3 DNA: TGTGCCAGCAGCTTAGTACGGAGGGCGGGGAACACTGAAGCTTTCTTT. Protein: CASSLVRRAGNTEAFF. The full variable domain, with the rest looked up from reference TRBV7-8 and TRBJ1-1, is GAGVSQSPRYKVAKRGQDVALRCDPISGHVSLFWYQQALGQGPEFLTYFQNEAQLDKSGLPSDRFFAERPEGSVSTLKIQRTQQEDSAVYLCASSLVRRAGNTEAFFGQGTRLTVV.

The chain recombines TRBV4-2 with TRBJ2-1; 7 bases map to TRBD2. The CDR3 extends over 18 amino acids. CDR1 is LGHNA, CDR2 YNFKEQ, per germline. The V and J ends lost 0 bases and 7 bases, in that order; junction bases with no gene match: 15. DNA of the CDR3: TGTGCCAGCAGCCAAGATCTAATGGGGGAGGGCCCTTGGAATGAGCAGTTCTTC. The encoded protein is CASSQDLMGEGPWNEQFF.

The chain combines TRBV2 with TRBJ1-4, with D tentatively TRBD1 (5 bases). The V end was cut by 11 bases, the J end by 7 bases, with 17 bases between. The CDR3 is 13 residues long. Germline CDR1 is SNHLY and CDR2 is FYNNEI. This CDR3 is CAGGETAGEKLFF. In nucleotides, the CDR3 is TGTGCCGGGGGGGAGACAGCCGGTGAAAAACTGTTTTTT.

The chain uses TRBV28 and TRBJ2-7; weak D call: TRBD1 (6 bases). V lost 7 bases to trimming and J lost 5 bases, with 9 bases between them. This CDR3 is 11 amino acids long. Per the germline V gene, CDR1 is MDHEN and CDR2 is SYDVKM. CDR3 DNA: TGTGCCAGCAACTACAGGGACGAGCAGTACTTC. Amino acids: CASNYRDEQYF.

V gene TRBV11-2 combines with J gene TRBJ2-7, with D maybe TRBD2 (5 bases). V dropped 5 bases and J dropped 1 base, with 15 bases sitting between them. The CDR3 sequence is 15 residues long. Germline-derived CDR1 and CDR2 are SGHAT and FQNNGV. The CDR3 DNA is TGTGCCAGCAGCATGGCCAAGCGGAGATCCTACGAGCAGTACTTC. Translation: CASSMAKRRSYEQYF. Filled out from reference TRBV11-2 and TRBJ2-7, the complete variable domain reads EAGVAQSPRYKIIEKRQSVAFWCNPISGHATLYWYQQILGQGPKLLIQFQNNGVVDDSQLPKDRFSAERLKGVDSTLKIQPAKLEDSAVYLCASSMAKRRSYEQYFGPGTRLTVT.

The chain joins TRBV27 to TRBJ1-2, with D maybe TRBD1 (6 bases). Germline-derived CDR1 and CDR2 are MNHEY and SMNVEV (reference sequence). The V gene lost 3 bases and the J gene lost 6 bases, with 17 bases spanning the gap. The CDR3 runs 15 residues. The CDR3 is CASSFNTGLFNGYTF. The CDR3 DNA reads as TGTGCCAGCAGTTTTAACACAGGGCTTTTTAATGGCTACACCTTC.

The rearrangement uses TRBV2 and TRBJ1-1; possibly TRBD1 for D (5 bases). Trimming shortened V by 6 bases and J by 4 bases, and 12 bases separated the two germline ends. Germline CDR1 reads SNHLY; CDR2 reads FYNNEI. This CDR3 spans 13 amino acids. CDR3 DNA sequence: TGTGCCAGCAGGAGGGACGGGCGCACTGAAGCTTTCTTT. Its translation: CASRRDGRTEAFF.

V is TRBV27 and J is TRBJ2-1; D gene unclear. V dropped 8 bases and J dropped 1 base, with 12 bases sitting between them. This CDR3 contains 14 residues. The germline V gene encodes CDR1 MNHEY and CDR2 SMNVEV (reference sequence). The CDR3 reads CASLGPNSYNEQFF. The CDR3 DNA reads TGTGCCAGCTTGGGCCCCAATTCCTACAATGAGCAGTTCTTC.

CDR3 protein: CASSKLTGGNSPLHF. The CDR3 DNA is TGTGCCAGCAGCAAACTGACAGGGGGCAATTCACCCCTCCACTTT. The rearrangement links TRBV21-1 to TRBJ1-6; the table's D call TRBD1 went unverified against the DNA. TRBV21-1 is a pseudogene segment. This CDR3 contains 15 residues.

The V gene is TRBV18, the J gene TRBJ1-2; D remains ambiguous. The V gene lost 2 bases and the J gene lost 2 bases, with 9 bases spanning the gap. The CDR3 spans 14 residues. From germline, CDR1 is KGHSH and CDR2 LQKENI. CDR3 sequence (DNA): TGTGCCAGCTCACCAGACCAGGCCAACTATGGCTACACCTTC. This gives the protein CASSPDQANYGYTF.

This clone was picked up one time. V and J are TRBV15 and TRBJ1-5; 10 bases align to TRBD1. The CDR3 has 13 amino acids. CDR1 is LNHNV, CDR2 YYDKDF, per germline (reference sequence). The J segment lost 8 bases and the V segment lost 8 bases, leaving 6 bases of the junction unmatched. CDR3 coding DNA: TGTGCCACCTCCGGGACAGGGGTAGAGCCCCAGCATTTT. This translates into CATSGTGVEPQHF.

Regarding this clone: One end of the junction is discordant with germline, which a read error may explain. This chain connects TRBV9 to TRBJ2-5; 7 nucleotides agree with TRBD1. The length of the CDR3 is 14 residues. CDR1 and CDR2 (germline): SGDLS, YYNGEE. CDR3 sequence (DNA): TGTGCCAGCATGAGGGACAGCTTACAAGGGACCCAGTACTTC. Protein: CASMRDSLQGTQYF.

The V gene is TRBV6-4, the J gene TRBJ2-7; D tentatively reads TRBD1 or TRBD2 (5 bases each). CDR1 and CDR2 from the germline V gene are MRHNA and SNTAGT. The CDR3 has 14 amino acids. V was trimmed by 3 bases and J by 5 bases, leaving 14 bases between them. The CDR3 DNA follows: TGTGCCAGCAGTGAAAAGCCCGGGGCCCACGAGCAGTACTTC. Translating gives CASSEKPGAHEQYF.